The clone carrying this TCR beta chain was observed a few times. No antigen is known for it. Noted time point: persistent/refractory GD, antithyroid drugs over 5 years with positive TRAb. PBMCs were the source of the RNA used for TCR sequencing. Patients of an endocrinology department in Xi'an, China, were included. Combining iRepertoire HTBI primers with Arm-PCR of CDR3 regions, the authors built TCR beta libraries. TCRdb passed the multiplex PCR reads through MiXCR, listing each CDR3 protein once. The profile shows around 400,000 distinct CDR3 sequences, less than 25% of them singletons. The data were taken from a study of regulatory T cells in long-lasting Graves disease. The wider study: Positive TSH receptor antibodies alongside over 5 years of antithyroid drugs were what marked Graves' disease as persistent. Study-level findings and limits: Authors noted too few samples as a limitation.

The sequence came from a female donor with Graves disease. This material consisted of peripheral blood mononuclear cells (PBMCs), taken when the disease was refractory, from a patient treated with antithyroid drugs.

CDR3 sequence reads: CSAKITSGYEQYF. CDR3 DNA sequence: TGCAGTGCTAAGATAACTAGCGGCTACGAGCAGTACTTC. The chain couples TRBV20-1 to TRBJ2-7; TRBD2 aligns across 8 bases. The germline V gene has CDR1 DFQATT and CDR2 SNEGSKA (reference sequence). CDR3 length equals 13 residues. V lost 4 bases to trimming and J lost 3 bases; unmatched junction nucleotides: 5.